The 5 T cell receptor beta chains below all came from one sample that was sequenced in a study of T cell responses to AZD1222 COVID-19 vaccine. Sequenced by immunoSEQ multiplex PCR; TCRdb stores in-frame clones only, minus some. This sample has about 120,000 clones; approximately 86% occur once, and the top ten carry under 3%. Specimen: peripheral blood, collected 28 days after the second AZD1222 dose. The receptors were gathered from an adult who received the AZD1222 COVID-19 vaccine.

The count of this clone is one. The rearrangement links TRBV9 to TRBJ2-1; TRBD2 aligns across 12 bases. This CDR3 region has 15 residues. Germline trimming cut 3 bases from V and 7 bases from J; bases unmatched to any gene: 5. CDR1 SGDLS and CDR2 YYNGEE come from the germline V gene. The CDR3 DNA sequence: TGTGCCAGCAGCGAAGGACTAGCGGGGACAAATGAGCAGTTCTTC. Protein sequence: CASSEGLAGTNEQFF. The full variable domain, its missing parts supplied by reference TRBV9 and TRBJ2-1, is DSGVTQTPKHLITATGQRVTLRCSPRSGDLSVYWYQQSLDQGLQFLIQYYNGEERAKGNILERFSAQQFPDLHSELNLSSLELGDSALYFCASSEGLAGTNEQFFGPGTRLTVL.

The chain has TRBV18 and TRBJ1-4, with D perhaps matching TRBD1 (6 bases). CDR1 and CDR2 from the germline V gene are KGHSH and LQKENI. Deletions cut 3 bases from V and 5 bases from J, with 13 bases between. This CDR3 region has 15 residues. The CDR3 reads CASSPGTGANEKLFF. The CDR3 DNA sequence: TGTGCCAGCTCACCTGGGACGGGGGCGAATGAAAAACTGTTTTTT.

This clone was recorded once. The rearrangement joins TRBV15 to TRBJ2-1, with D possibly TRBD2 on 5 matching bases. From germline, CDR1 is LNHNV and CDR2 YYDKDF (reference sequence). With 4 bases removed from V and 5 bases from J, the gap between germline ends came to 12 bases. The CDR3 is 14 residues long. The CDR3 here is CATSKGGENNEQFF. For the CDR3, the DNA is TGTGCCACCAGCAAAGGTGGGGAGAACAATGAGCAGTTCTTC.

The rearrangement joins TRBV4-3 to TRBJ1-3; maybe TRBD1 (5 bases). CDR1 LGHNA and CDR2 YSLEER come from the germline V gene. Between the trimmed V and J ends, which lost 0 bases and 2 bases, there was a span of 8 bases. CDR3 length: 15 residues. The CDR3 is CASSQELGAGNTIYF. The DNA of the CDR3 is TGCGCCAGCAGCCAAGAATTAGGGGCTGGAAACACCATATATTTT.

The gene calls are TRBV6-2 or TRBV6-3 and TRBJ1-2; D is undetermined. The germline V gene has CDR1 MNHEY and CDR2 SVGEGT. This CDR3 contains 12 residues. V lost 4 bases and J lost 4, with 7 bases in between. The CDR3 is CASSSLAYGYTF. For the CDR3, the DNA is TGTGCCAGCAGTTCCCTGGCCTATGGCTACACCTTC.